This T cell receptor beta chain comes out of a study of T cell repertoires in cytomegalovirus infection. Study-wide findings and caveats: The cumulative frequency of public TCR beta families identified carriers of CMV plus the relevant HLA.

TCRdb ran MiXCR on the reads and lists one entry per CDR3 protein. The profile covers hundreds of thousands of distinct CDR3 sequences, with 30% to 40% appearing a single time and roughly 15% taken by the ten largest. The CDR3 covers 16 residues. The V and J ends lost 4 bases and 5 bases, in that order; junction bases with no gene match: 8. CDR1 is KGHDR and CDR2 is SFDVKD in the germline V gene. Of note for this clonotype: As yet, its antigen is unknown.

V usage is TRBV24-1 and J usage is TRBJ2-7; 12 positions match TRBD1. The origin of this receptor is a human donor in good health (CMV status not recorded). Some clones in this sample may be carry-over from other donors' samples. Source: cultured PBMCs, taken from culture after CMV antigen stimulation. The DNA of the CDR3 is TGTGCCACCAGTGACCCGGGACAGGGGGCGATCGACGAGCAGTACTTC. Its translation is CATSDPGQGAIDEQYF.